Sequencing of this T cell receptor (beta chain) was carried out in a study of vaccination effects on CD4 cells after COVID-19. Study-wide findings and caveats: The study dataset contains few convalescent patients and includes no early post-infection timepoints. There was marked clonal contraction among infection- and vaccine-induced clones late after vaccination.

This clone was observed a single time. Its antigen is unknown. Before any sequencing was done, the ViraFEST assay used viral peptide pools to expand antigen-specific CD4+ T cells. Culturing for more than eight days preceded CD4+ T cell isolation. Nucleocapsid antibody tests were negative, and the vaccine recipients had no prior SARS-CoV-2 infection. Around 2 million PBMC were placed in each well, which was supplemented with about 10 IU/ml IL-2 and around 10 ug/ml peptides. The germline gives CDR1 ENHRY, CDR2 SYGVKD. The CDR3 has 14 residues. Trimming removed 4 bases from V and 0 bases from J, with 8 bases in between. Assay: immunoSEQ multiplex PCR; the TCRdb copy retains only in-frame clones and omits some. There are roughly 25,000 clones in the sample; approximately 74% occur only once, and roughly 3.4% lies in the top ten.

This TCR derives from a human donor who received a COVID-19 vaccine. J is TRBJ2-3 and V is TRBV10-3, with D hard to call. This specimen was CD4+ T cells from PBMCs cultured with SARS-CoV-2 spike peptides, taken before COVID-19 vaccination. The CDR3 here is CAISGLLSTDTQYF. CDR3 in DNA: TGTGCCATCAGTGGGTTGTTGAGCACAGATACGCAGTATTTT.